Listed below are T cell receptor beta chains from one sample, sequenced in a study of Tregs in tolerant kidney transplant recipients. Their target antigens are unknown. The table came from immunoSEQ multiplex PCR; TCRdb's copy has only in-frame clones and leaves some out. The data hold 6,000 or so clones, with almost 90% observed a single time. The specimen comprised Tregs from blood cultured with allogeneic cells, sampled before the transplant. These receptors were taken from a human patient who received a combined kidney and bone marrow transplant. The CDR3 runs from the conserved cysteine through the conserved F or W. Fields, in order: D gene, V gene, J gene, CDR3 DNA, CDR3 protein. A D gene is named only where the DNA matches it firmly.

.,TRBV19,TRBJ2-6,TGTGCCAGTTCCTACAGGGAAGCGGCCGGGGCCAACGTCCTGACTTTC,CASSYREAAGANVLTF
.,TRBV30,TRBJ1-1,TGTGCCTGGGGCGTAGAGGTCCCGCAGGGTCGGACAGCTTTCTTT,CAWGVEVPQGRTAFF
.,TRBV7-2,TRBJ2-3,TGTGCCAGCAGCTTTCAGGGTGATACGCAGTATTTT,CASSFQGDTQYF
.,TRBV10-3,TRBJ1-1,TGTGCCATCAAAGGAGGGGTAAACACTGAAGCTTTCTTT,CAIKGGVNTEAFF
.,TRBV6-1,TRBJ1-2,TGTGCCAGCAGTGAATTTTGGGGGCGGGTCTATGGCTACACCTTC,CASSEFWGRVYGYTF
TRBD2,TRBV5-1,TRBJ2-3,TGCGCCAGCAGCTCCCGGCGGGGGGTTATTACAGATACGCAGTATTTT,CASSSRRGVITDTQYF
TRBD1,TRBV19,TRBJ2-5,TGTGCCAGTAGTATTAACAGGGGGGAGACCCAGTACTTC,CASSINRGETQYF
.,TRBV5-5,TRBJ1-1,TGTGCCAGCAGCTTGGGGATGGGTGGCTGGGGTGAAGCTTTCTTT,CASSLGMGGWGEAFF
TRBD2,TRBV9,TRBJ2-2,TGTGCCAGCAGCCCGGGCGGGAGGGCCTGGAGCGGGGAGCTGTTTTTT,CASSPGGRAWSGELFF
.,TRBV5-1,TRBJ2-1,TGCGCCAGCAGCCCCCTCATTTTGCGGAATGAGCAGTTCTTC,CASSPLILRNEQFF
.,TRBV6-5,TRBJ2-7,TGTGCCAGCAGTTACTCTAAAATCGCATCCTACGAGCAGTACTTC,CASSYSKIASYEQYF
TRBD2,TRBV18,TRBJ2-3,TGTGCCAGCTCACCAAGGACCGGGAGTACTAGCGATAGCACAGATACGCAGTATTTT,CASSPRTGSTSDSTDTQYF
.,TRBV5-1,TRBJ2-7,TGCGCCAGCAGCTTGGGCCCCCACACCTACGAGCAGTACTTC,CASSLGPHTYEQYF
.,TRBV2,TRBJ2-5,TGTGCCAGCAGTGAAAGGGGGGGCGGCAGGGAGACCCAGTACTTC,CASSERGGGRETQYF
TRBD1,TRBV5-4,TRBJ2-3,TGTGCCAGCAGGGACCGGGACAGGCCGACCTTCACAGATACGCAGTATTTT,CASRDRDRPTFTDTQYF